This T cell receptor (beta chain) was sequenced during a study of T cells expressing NK-cell markers. Across the whole study: It was sorted CD3+CD56-NKG2C+, CD3+CD56+NKG2C- and CD3+CD56+NKG2C+ T cells that provided the TCR beta repertoires. General study findings and limits: The CD3+CD56-NKG2C+ fraction of several donors was also led by these clonotypes. No clear determination of HCMV specificity was made for expanded NKG2C+ T cell clones.

As regards this clonotype: Its antigen is still unknown.

This CDR3 is 17 amino acids long. CDR1 and CDR2 (germline): LNHNV, YYDKDF (reference sequence). TCRdb reprocessed the 5' RACE reads and reports one entry per CDR3 protein, with no DNA. This sample's clone table lists some 110,000 distinct CDR3 sequences. This sequence was found in a woman aged 18 to 75 in good health. The chain combines TRBV15 with TRBJ1-5; TCRdb selects TRBD1, and the lack of DNA leaves this call unchecked. Sequencing used blood T cells: a sorted CD56 or NKG2C T cell subset, CD4+ or CD8+ T cells, or bulk PBMC T cells (not recorded which). CDR3 protein: CATSKSGTGGGNQPQHF.